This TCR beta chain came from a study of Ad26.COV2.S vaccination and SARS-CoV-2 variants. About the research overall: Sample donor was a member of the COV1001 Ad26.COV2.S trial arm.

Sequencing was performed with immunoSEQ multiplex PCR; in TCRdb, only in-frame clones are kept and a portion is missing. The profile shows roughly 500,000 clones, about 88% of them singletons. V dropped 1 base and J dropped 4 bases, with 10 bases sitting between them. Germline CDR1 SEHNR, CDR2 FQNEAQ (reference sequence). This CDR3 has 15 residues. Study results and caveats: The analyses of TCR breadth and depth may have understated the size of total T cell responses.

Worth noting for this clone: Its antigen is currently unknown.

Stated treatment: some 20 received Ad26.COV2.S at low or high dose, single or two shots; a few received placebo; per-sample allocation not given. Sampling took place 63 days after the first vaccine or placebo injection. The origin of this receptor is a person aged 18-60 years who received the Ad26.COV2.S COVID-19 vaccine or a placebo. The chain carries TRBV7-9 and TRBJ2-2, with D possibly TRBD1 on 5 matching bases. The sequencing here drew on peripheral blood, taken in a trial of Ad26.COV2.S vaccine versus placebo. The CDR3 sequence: CASSLVLRGTGELFF. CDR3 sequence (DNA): TGTGCCAGCAGCTTAGTTCTAAGGGGCACCGGGGAGCTGTTTTTT. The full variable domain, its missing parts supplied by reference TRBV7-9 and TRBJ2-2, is DTGVSQNPRHKITKRGQNVTFRCDPISEHNRLYWYRQTLGQGPEFLTYFQNEAQLEKSRLLSDRFSAERPKGSFSTLEIQRTEQGDSAMYLCASSLVLRGTGELFFGEGSRLTVL.